A selection of T cell receptor beta chains follows, all from one sample in a study of early T cells in non-severe SARS-CoV-2 infection. TCRdb re-called the 5' RACE reads with MiXCR, one entry per CDR3 protein. The table includes about 30,000 distinct CDR3 sequences, roughly 4.5% detected once. The source was whole blood, collected at baseline. These receptors originate from an adult who was a healthcare worker with PCR-confirmed SARS-CoV-2 infection or an uninfected control (not recorded which). Each CDR3 is given with its conserved first and last residue. The order of the fields is V gene, D gene, J gene, CDR3 length, clone size, CDR3 DNA, CDR3 protein. The D gene is left open where the match is weak. Rows may omit the clone size; those that give it use once, few, many or a size class.

TRBV18	.	TRBJ2-3	17	many	TGTGCCAGCTCACAGCTCCTCGATCCCTTGGGGACAGATACGCAGTATTTT	CASSQLLDPLGTDTQYF
TRBV3-1	.	TRBJ1-3	15	many	TGTGCCAGCAGCCCCGGTATGGAGGGCGGAAACACCATATATTTT	CASSPGMEGGNTIYF
TRBV7-2	.	TRBJ2-2	10	many	TGTGCCAGCAACGCCGGGGAGCTGTTTTTT	CASNAGELFF
TRBV6-1	.	TRBJ2-1	14	many	TGTGCCAGCAGTTCCGGGACAACGAACAATGAGCAGTTCTTC	CASSSGTTNNEQFF
TRBV6-1	.	TRBJ2-1	13	many	TGTGCCAGCAGTGGAGACAGCCACAATGAGCAGTTCTTC	CASSGDSHNEQFF
TRBV30	TRBD2	TRBJ2-1	14	.	TGTGCCTGGGTTGGGGGGACTAGCGGGAGAGTCCAGTTCTTC	CAWVGGTSGRVQFF
TRBV29-1	TRBD1	TRBJ2-1	15	many	TGCAGCGTTTCACCCGGGACAGGGTCGGGTAATGAGCAGTTCTTC	CSVSPGTGSGNEQFF
TRBV7-9	.	TRBJ2-5	14	many	TGTGCCAGCAGCGGATCCCGGGACGAAGAGACCCAGTACTTC	CASSGSRDEETQYF
TRBV7-6	.	TRBJ2-7	13	.	TGTGCCAGCAGCTTAATGGAAACCTACGAGCAGTACTTC	CASSLMETYEQYF
TRBV7-9	.	TRBJ1-3	12	few	TGTGCCAGCAGCCTATCAGGGGATACCATATATTTT	CASSLSGDTIYF
TRBV19	TRBD1	TRBJ1-5	16	.	TGTGCCAGTAGTACTCCGGGACAGGGGGCTGAGCAGCCCCAGCATTTT	CASSTPGQGAEQPQHF
TRBV7-3	.	TRBJ1-1	13	many	TGTGCCAGCAGCTCCAATCCGAACACTGAAGCTTTCTTT	CASSSNPNTEAFF